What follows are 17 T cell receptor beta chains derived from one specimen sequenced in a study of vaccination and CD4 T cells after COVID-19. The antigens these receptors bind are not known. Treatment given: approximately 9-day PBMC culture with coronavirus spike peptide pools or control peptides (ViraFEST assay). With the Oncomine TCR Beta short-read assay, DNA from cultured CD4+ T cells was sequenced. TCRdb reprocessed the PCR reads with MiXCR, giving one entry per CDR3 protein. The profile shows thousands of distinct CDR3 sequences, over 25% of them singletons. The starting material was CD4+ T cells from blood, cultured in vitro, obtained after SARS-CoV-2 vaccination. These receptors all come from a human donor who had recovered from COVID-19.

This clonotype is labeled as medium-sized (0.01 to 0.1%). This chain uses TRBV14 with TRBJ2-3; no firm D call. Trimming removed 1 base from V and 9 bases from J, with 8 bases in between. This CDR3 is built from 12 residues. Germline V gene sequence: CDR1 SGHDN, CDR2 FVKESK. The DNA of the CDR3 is TGTGCCAGCAGCCAAGCAGGCTGGACGCAGTATTTT. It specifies CASSQAGWTQYF.

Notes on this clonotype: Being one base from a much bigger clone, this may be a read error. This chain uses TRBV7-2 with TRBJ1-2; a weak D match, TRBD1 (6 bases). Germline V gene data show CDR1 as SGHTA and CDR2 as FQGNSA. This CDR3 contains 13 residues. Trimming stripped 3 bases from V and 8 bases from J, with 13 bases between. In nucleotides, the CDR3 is TGTGCCAGCAGCTTGGGGCCGAGGGGGGGCTACACCTTC. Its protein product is CASSLGPRGGYTF.

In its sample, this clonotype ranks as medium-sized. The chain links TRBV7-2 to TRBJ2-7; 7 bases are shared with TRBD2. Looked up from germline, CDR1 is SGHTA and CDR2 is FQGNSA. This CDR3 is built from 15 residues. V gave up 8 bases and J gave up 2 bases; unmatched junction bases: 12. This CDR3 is CASGYGGVSAYEQYF. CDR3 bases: TGTGCCAGCGGCTATGGGGGGGTTAGCGCCTACGAGCAGTACTTC.

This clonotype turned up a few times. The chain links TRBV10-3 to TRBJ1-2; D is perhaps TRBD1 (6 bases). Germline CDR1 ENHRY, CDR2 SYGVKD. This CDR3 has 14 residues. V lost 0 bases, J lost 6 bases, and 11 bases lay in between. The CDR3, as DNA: TGTGCCATCAGTGAGTCACGGGGGGGCGATGGCTACACCTTC. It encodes CAISESRGGDGYTF.

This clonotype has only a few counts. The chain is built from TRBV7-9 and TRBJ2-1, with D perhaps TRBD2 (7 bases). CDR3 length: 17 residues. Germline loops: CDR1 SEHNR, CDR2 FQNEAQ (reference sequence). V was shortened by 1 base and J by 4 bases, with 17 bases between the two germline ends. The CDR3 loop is CASSLGGGAPLYNEQFF. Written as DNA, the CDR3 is TGTGCCAGCAGCTTAGGGGGGGGGGCGCCCCTGTACAATGAGCAGTTCTTC.

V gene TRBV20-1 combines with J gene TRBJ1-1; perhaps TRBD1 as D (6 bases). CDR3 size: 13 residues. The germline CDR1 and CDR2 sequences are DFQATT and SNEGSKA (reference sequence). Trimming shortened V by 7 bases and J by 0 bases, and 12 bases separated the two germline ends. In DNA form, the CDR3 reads TGCAGTGAAAGACAGGCTTTGAACACTGAAGCTTTCTTT. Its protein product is CSERQALNTEAFF.

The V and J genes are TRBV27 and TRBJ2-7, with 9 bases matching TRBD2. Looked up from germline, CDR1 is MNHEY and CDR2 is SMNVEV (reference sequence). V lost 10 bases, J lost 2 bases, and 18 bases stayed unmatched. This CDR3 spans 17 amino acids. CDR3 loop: CATGPGTGSGGAYEQYF. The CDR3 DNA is TGTGCCACCGGCCCGGGCACGGGTAGCGGGGGCGCCTACGAGCAGTACTTC.

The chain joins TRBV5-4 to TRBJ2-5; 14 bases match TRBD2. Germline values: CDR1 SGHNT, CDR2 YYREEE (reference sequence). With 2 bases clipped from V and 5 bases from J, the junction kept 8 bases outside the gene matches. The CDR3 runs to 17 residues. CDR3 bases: TGTGCCAGCAGCTTCGGGGGTAGGACTAGCGGGGGGGAGACCCAGTACTTC. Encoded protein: CASSFGGRTSGGETQYF.

CDR3 sequence reads: CAWSEQALGGYGYTF. As DNA, the CDR3 is TGTGCCTGGAGCGAACAGGCCCTCGGGGGCTATGGCTACACCTTC. This chain links TRBV30 with TRBJ1-2; possibly TRBD1 for D (5 bases). Germline CDR1 reads GTSNPN; CDR2 reads SVGIG (reference sequence). The ends were cut back, 3 bases at V and 4 bases at J, with 18 bases in the middle. The CDR3 runs to 15 residues.

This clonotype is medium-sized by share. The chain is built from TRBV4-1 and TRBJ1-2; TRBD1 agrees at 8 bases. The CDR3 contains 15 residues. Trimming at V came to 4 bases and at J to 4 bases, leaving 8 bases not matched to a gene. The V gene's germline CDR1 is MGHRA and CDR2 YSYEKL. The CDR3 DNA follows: TGCGCCAGCAGCCGCGAGGACAGGGCGGGCTATGGCTACACCTTC. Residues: CASSREDRAGYGYTF.

This chain's CDR3 is CASSLSQINSPLHF. The CDR3 DNA is TGTGCCAGCAGCTTATCGCAGATAAATTCACCCCTCCACTTT. This chain joins TRBV7-9 and TRBJ1-6, with unresolved D. Germline V gene data show CDR1 as SEHNR and CDR2 as FQNEAQ (reference sequence). The CDR3 has 14 amino acids. V lost 2 bases and J lost 7, with 9 bases in between.

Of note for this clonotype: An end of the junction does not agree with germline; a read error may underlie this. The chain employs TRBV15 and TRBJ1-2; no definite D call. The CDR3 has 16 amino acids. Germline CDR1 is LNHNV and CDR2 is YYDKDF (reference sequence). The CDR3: CVTSRVERIPPGGYTF. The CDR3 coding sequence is TGTGTCACCAGCAGAGTTGAGAGGATCCCTCCCGGCGGCTACACCTTC. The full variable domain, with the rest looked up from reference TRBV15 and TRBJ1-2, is DAMVIQNPRYQVTQFGKPVTLSCSQTLNHNVMYWYQQKSSQAPKLLFHYYDKDFNNEADTPDNFQSRRPNTSFCFLDIRSPGLGDTAMYLCVTSRVERIPPGGYTFGSGTRLTVV.

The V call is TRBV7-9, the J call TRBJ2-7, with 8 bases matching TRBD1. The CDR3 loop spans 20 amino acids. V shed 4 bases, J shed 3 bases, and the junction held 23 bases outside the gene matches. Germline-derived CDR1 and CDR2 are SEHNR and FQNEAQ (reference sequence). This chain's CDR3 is CASSSPSGTGVLRGFYEQYF. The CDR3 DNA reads TGTGCCAGCAGCTCGCCCTCCGGGACAGGAGTCCTAAGAGGATTCTACGAGCAGTACTTC.

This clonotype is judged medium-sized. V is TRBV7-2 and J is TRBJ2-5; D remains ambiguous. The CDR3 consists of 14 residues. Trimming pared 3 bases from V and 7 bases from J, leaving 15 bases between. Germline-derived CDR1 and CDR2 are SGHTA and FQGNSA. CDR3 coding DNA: TGTGCCAGCAGCTTGTCTCGACCCGAAGGGACCCAGTACTTC. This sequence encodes CASSLSRPEGTQYF.

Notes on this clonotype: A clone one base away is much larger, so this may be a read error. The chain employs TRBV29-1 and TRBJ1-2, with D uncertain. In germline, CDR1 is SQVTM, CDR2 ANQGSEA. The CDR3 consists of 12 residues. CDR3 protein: CAFDGETFGYTF. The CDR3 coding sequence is TGCGCCTTTGACGGGGAGACCTTTGGCTACACCTTC.

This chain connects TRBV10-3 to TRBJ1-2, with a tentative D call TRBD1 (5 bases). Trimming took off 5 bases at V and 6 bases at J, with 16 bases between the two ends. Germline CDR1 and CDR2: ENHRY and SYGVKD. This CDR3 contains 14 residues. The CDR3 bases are TGTGCCATCAGTCAAACCGGGGGTTTGGATGGCTACACCTTC. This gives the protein CAISQTGGLDGYTF.

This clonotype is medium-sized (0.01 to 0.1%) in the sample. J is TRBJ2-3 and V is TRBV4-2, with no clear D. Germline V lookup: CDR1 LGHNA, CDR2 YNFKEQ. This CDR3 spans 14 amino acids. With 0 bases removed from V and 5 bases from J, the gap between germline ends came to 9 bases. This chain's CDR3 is CASSQDRGVDTQYF. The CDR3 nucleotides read TGTGCCAGCAGCCAAGATCGTGGGGTAGATACGCAGTATTTT.